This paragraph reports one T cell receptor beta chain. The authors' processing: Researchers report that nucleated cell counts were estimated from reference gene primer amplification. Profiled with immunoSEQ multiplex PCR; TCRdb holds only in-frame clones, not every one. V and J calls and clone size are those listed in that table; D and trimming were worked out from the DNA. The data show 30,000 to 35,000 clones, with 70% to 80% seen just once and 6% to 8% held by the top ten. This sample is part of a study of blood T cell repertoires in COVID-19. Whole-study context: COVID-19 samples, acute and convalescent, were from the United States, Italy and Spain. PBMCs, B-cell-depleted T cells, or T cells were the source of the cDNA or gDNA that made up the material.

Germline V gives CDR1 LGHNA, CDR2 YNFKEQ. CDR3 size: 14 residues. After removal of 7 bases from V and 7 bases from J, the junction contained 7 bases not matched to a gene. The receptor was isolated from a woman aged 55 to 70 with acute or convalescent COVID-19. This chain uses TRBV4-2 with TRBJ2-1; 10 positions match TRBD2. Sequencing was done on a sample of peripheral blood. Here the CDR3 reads CASMGQRGGNEQFF. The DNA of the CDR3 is TGTGCCAGCATGGGCCAGCGGGGGGGGAATGAGCAGTTCTTC.